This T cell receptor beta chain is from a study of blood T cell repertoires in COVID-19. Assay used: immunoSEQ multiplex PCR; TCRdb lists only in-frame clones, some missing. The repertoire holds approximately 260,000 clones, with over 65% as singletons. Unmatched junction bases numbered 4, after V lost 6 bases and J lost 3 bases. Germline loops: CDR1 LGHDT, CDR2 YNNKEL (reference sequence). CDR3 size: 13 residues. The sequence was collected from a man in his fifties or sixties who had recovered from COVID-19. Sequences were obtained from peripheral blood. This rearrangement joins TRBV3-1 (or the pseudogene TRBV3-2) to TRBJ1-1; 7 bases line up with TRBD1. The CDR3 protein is CASSNRGYTEAFF. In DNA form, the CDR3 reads TGTGCCAGCAGTAACAGGGGATACACTGAAGCTTTCTTT.